The 14 T cell receptor beta chains in this list originate from one sample, sequenced in a study of regulatory T cells in long-lasting Graves disease. iRepertoire HTBI primers and Arm-PCR of CDR3 regions built TCR beta libraries. TCRdb re-called the multiplex PCR reads with MiXCR, one entry per CDR3 protein. The sample shows more than 450,000 distinct CDR3 sequences, about 12% of them seen only once. The time point is: newly diagnosed GD, antithyroid drugs for less than 3 months. The TCR library was prepared using RNA isolated from PBMCs. This sample also appeared in a second study, on T cells in Graves' hyperthyroidism and ophthalmopathy.

The sample in question was peripheral blood mononuclear cells (PBMCs), obtained at new diagnosis, from a patient treated with antithyroid drugs. Receptors originate from a woman aged 25 to 39 with Graves disease.

The V call is TRBV5-1, the J call TRBJ2-2, with a tentative D call TRBD2 (6 bases). This CDR3 has 16 amino acids. Looked up from germline, CDR1 is SGHRS and CDR2 is YFSETQ. The ends were cut back, 0 bases at V and 4 bases at J, with 13 bases in the middle. The CDR3 DNA reads as TGCGCCAGCAGCTTGGACAAAAGGAGGGGCACCGGGGAGCTGTTTTTT. Translating gives CASSLDKRRGTGELFF. The full variable domain, completed using reference TRBV5-1 and TRBJ2-2, is KAGVTQTPRYLIKTRGQQVTLSCSPISGHRSVSWYQQTPGQGLQFLFEYFSETQRNKGNFPGRFSGRQFSNSRSEMNVSTLELGDSALYLCASSLDKRRGTGELFFGEGSRLTVL.

This clonotype was detected ten times or more. The rearrangement links TRBV27 to TRBJ1-1, with 7 bases fitting TRBD1. Trimming cost V 0 bases and J 1 base; bases outside gene matches: 14. The CDR3 is 19 amino acids. Germline CDR1 and CDR2: MNHEY and SMNVEV (reference sequence). The CDR3 DNA sequence: TGTGCCAGCAGTTTATCCCCCCGACAGGGAGGGACCTCGAACACTGAAGCTTTCTTT. Translation: CASSLSPRQGGTSNTEAFF.

This clonotype was seen more than once but under ten times. This may stem from a read error, because a much larger clone lies one nucleotide away. The rearrangement joins TRBV10-3 to TRBJ2-1; D is possibly TRBD1 or TRBD2 (5 bases each). The J call may be wrong; the DNA end is better matched by TRBJ2-5. Germline V gene sequence: CDR1 ENHRY, CDR2 SYGVKD. The CDR3 totals 14 residues. CDR3 sequence (DNA): TGTGCCATCAGTGAAGGGACCATGCAAGAGACCCAGTACTTC. Translating it yields CAISEGTMQETQYF.

Many counts were recorded for this clonotype. This chain links TRBV20-1 with TRBJ1-6; 7 bases are a match to TRBD1. Germline CDR1 is DFQATT and CDR2 is SNEGSKA (reference sequence). This CDR3 has 13 amino acids. With 6 bases clipped from V and 5 bases from J, the junction kept 4 bases outside the gene matches. CDR3: CSARQGNNSPLHF. In DNA form, the CDR3 reads TGCAGTGCCAGACAGGGAAATAATTCACCCCTCCACTTT.

The chain employs TRBV6-1 and TRBJ2-1; TRBD2 matches 7 bases. Germline V CDR1 and CDR2: MNHNS, SASEGT. After removal of 3 bases from V and 0 bases from J, the junction contained 5 bases not matched to a gene. CDR3 length equals 16 residues. CDR3 coding DNA: TGTGCCAGCAGTGATAGCTGGGGGGGCTCCTACAATGAGCAGTTCTTC. Its translation is CASSDSWGGSYNEQFF.

V gene TRBV10-3 combines with J gene TRBJ2-4, with D unresolved. The ends were cut back, 3 bases at V and 1 base at J, with 10 bases in the middle. The CDR3 length is 15 residues. CDR1 and CDR2 (germline): ENHRY, SYGVKD. CDR3 coding DNA: TGTGCCATCAGTGATGGGGTTGCGGCCAAAAACATTCAGTACTTC. It is translated as CAISDGVAAKNIQYF.

This clonotype occurred many times. This chain connects TRBV7-2 to TRBJ1-6, with D unclear. Germline-derived CDR1 and CDR2 are SGHTA and FQGNSA. V dropped 2 bases and J dropped 3 bases, with 8 bases sitting between them. The CDR3 extends over 15 amino acids. This CDR3 is CASSLQAFYNSPLHF. The DNA for the CDR3 is TGTGCCAGCAGCTTACAGGCCTTCTATAATTCACCCCTCCACTTT.

This clonotype was recorded many times. The CDR3 nucleotides read TGTGCCAGCAGTTCCAGGGGGGCTAGGAATTCACCCCTCCACTTT. It translates to CASSSRGARNSPLHF. The gene calls are TRBV12-3 or TRBV12-4 and TRBJ1-6, with 7 positions matching TRBD1. The CDR3 covers 15 residues. V was clipped by 4 bases and J by 7 bases; unmatched bases: 7.

This clonotype was counted between two and nine times. The V and J genes are TRBV5-1 and TRBJ1-3, with D unclear. The V and J ends lost 0 bases and 0 bases respectively, with 19 bases between them. This CDR3 spans 19 amino acids. Germline CDR1 and CDR2: SGHRS and YFSETQ. The CDR3 coding sequence is TGCGCCAGCAGCTTGGTCTGGGGAATCAAGCCCGACTCTGGAAACACCATATATTTT. This gives the protein CASSLVWGIKPDSGNTIYF.

This clonotype turned up a few times. The J gene is TRBJ1-6, the V gene TRBV6-1, with TRBD1 matching 7 bases. The germline gives CDR1 MNHNS, CDR2 SASEGT. The V gene end was trimmed by 5 bases and the J gene end by 0 bases; junction bases not matched to a gene: 10. The CDR3 totals 18 residues. CDR3 sequence (DNA): TGTGCCAGCAGTCGACAGGGACCTACTAGCTCCTATAATTCACCCCTCCACTTT. It is translated as CASSRQGPTSSYNSPLHF.

This clonotype came up many times. The V call is TRBV28, the J call TRBJ1-2; perhaps TRBD1 as D (6 bases). V shed 6 bases and J shed 8 bases, with 16 bases lying between them. Per the germline V gene, CDR1 is MDHEN and CDR2 is SYDVKM. The length of the CDR3 is 13 residues. The CDR3 is CASSSTGGLGYTF. CDR3 nucleotide sequence: TGTGCCAGCAGCTCGACAGGAGGCTTGGGCTACACCTTC.

At least ten counts were recorded for this clonotype. The chain is built from TRBV2 and TRBJ1-4; the D gene is possibly TRBD1 (6 bases). There are 15 residues in the CDR3. Deletions cut 1 base from V and 5 bases from J, with 11 bases between. The germline CDR1 and CDR2 sequences are SNHLY and FYNNEI. CDR3 loop: CASSEVWGANEKLFF. DNA of the CDR3: TGTGCCAGCAGTGAAGTTTGGGGGGCAAATGAAAAACTGTTTTTT.

This clonotype occurred many times. V is TRBV27 and J is TRBJ1-1; no reliable D call. Trimming pared 2 bases from V and 5 bases from J, leaving 9 bases between. The CDR3 length is 13 residues. CDR1 is MNHEY and CDR2 is SMNVEV in the germline V gene (reference sequence). This CDR3 reads CASSLSSWTEAFF. For the CDR3, the DNA is TGTGCCAGCAGTTTAAGTTCCTGGACTGAAGCTTTCTTT.

This clonotype was seen at least ten times. This chain uses TRBV5-1 with TRBJ1-5; 9 bases are a match to TRBD1. The CDR3 has 15 amino acids. Germline-derived CDR1 and CDR2 are SGHRS and YFSETQ. V lost 4 bases, J lost 7 bases, and 9 bases stayed unmatched. The CDR3 coding sequence is TGCGCCAGCAGCCCCGGGACAGGGTCGCGGCAGCCCCAGCATTTT. It codes for CASSPGTGSRQPQHF.